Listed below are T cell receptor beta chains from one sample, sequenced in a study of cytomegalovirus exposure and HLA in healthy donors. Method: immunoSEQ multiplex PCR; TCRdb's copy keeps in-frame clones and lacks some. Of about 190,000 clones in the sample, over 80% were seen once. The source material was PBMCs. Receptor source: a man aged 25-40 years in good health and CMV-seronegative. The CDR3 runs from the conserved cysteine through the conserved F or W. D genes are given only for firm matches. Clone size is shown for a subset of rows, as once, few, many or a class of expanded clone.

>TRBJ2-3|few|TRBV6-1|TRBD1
CASGQGSDTQYF
TGTGCCAGCGGACAGGGATCAGATACGCAGTATTTT
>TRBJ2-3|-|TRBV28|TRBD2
CASSHPGLAGPPSTDTQYF
TGTGCCAGCAGCCACCCGGGACTAGCGGGGCCCCCTAGCACAGATACGCAGTATTTT
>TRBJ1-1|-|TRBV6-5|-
CASSPDTRDTEAFF
TGTGCCAGCAGTCCAGATACGAGGGACACTGAAGCTTTCTTT
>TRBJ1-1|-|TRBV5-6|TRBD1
CASSRPGQTTAFF
TGTGCCAGCAGTAGACCGGGACAGACCACCGCTTTCTTT
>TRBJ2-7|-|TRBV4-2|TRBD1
CASSHLLGQDLEQYF
TGTGCCAGCAGCCATTTGTTGGGACAGGATTTGGAGCAGTACTTC
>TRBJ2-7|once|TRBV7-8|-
CASIPHEGSLALVQYF
TGTGCCAGCATCCCCCACGAGGGTTCTTTGGCGTTGGTGCAGTACTTC
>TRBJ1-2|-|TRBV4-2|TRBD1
CASSARDRGPDEGYTF
TGTGCCAGCAGCGCCCGGGACAGGGGGCCCGACGAGGGCTACACCTTC
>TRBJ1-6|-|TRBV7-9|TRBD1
CSSSAGQGFYNSPLHF
TGTTCCAGCAGCGCTGGACAGGGGTTTTATAATTCACCCCTCCACTTT
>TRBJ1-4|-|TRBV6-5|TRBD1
CASRTRTGGFEKLFF
TGTGCCAGCAGAACCCGGACAGGGGGCTTTGAAAAACTGTTTTTT
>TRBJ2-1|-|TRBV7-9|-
CASSLVAPSAENEQFF
TGTGCCAGCAGCTTAGTGGCGCCTAGCGCAGAAAATGAGCAGTTCTTC
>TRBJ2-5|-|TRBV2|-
CASSELASYETQYF
TGTGCCAGCAGTGAATTGGCTAGCTATGAGACCCAGTACTTC
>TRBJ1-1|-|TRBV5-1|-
CASSRGAGSNTEAFF
TGCGCCAGCAGCCGCGGGGCAGGTTCGAACACTGAAGCTTTCTTT
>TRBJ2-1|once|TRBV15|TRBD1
CATSRYTGGAPFF
TGTGCCACCAGCAGATATACAGGGGGCGCGCCGTTCTTC
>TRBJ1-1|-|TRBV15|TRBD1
CATGQGTEAFF
TGTGCCACTGGACAGGGCACTGAAGCTTTCTTT
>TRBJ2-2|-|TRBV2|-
CASSEEGVFTGELFF
TGTGCCAGCAGTGAAGAGGGAGTATTCACCGGGGAGCTGTTTTTT
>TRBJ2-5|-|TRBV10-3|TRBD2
CAISESLAGGYQETQYF
TGTGCCATCAGTGAGTCTCTAGCCGGGGGGTACCAAGAGACCCAGTACTTC
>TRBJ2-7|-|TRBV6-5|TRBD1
CASSYHGTGRYEQYF
TGTGCCAGCAGTTACCACGGGACAGGGAGATACGAGCAGTACTTC
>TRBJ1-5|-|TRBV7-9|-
CSSSLGAVTNQPQHF
TGTTCCAGCAGCCTGGGGGCAGTAACCAATCAGCCCCAGCATTTT
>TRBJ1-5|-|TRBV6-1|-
CASRGTPNQPQHF
TGTGCCAGCAGGGGGACACCAAATCAGCCCCAGCATTTT
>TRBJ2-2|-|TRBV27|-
CASSSHPSERNTGELFF
TGTGCCAGCAGTTCCCACCCTAGCGAGAGGAACACCGGGGAGCTGTTTTTT
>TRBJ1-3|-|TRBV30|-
CAWNLPSRVIGNTIYF
TGTGCCTGGAACTTACCCTCGAGGGTCATCGGAAACACCATATATTTT
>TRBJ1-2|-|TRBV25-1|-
CASSEFEGTSYF
TGTGCCAGCAGTGAATTTGAGGGAACTTCTTACTTC
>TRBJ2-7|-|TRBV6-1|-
CASRIPPTNEQYF
TGTGCCAGCAGGATACCCCCAACTAACGAGCAGTACTTC
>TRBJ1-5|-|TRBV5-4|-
CASSLAPGGGQPQHF
TGTGCCAGCAGCTTGGCCCCAGGAGGAGGGCAGCCCCAGCATTTT
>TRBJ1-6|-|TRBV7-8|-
CASSLRGGNSPLHF
TGTGCCAGCAGCTTGAGGGGGGGGAATTCACCCCTCCACTTT
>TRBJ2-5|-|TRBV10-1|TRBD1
CASNDRVGETQYF
TGCGCCAGCAACGACAGGGTCGGAGAGACCCAGTACTTC
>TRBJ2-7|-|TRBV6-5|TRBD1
CASSPDRRTYEQYF
TGTGCCAGCAGCCCGGACAGGCGAACCTACGAGCAGTACTTC
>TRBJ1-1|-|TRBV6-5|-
CASRNAQGAEAFF
TGTGCCAGCCGAAACGCCCAGGGCGCTGAAGCTTTCTTT
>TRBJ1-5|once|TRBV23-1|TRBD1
CASSQAGTGATNYSNQPQHF
TGCGCCAGCAGTCAGGCCGGGACAGGGGCGACAAACTATAGCAATCAGCCCCAGCATTTT
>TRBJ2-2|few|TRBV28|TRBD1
CASSLSGGAGTGELFF
TGTGCCAGCAGTTTATCAGGGGGCGCGGGCACCGGGGAGCTGTTTTTT